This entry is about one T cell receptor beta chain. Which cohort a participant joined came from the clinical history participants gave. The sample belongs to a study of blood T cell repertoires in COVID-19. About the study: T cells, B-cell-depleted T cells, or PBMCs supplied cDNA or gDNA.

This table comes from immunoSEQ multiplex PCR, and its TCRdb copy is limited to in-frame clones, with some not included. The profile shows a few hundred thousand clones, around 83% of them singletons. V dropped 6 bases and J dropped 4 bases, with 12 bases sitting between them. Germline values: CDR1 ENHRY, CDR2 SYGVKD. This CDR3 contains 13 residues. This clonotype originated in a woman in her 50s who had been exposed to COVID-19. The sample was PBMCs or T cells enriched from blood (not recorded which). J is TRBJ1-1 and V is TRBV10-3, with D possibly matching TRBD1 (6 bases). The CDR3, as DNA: TGTGCCATCAGCGTCGACAGGTCCACTGAAGCTTTCTTT. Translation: CAISVDRSTEAFF.